This T cell receptor (beta chain) was recorded in a study of cytomegalovirus exposure and HLA in healthy donors. Whole-study context: The Caucasian-associated ancestry cluster contained more than 75% of the approximately 420 genotyped donors.

About this clone: The antigen is unknown.

The PCR used 60 Vbeta and 13 Jbeta primers. Profiling relied on immunoSEQ multiplex PCR, and the TCRdb table lists in-frame clones only, not all of them. The table has about 190,000 clones, 82% seen once. Germline-derived CDR1 and CDR2 are SGHVS and FNYEAQ. The CDR3 has 16 amino acids. With V trimmed by 2 bases and J by 0 bases, 2 bases remained unmatched. Overall study findings and caveats: Cytomegalovirus-associated TCR beta chains were listed, numbering approximately 150. For TCR beta chains, V- and J-gene trimming was later linked to a missense DCLRE1C variant.

V and J are TRBV7-6 and TRBJ2-1; 9 bases align to TRBD2. The specimen sequenced was PBMCs. This sequence originates from a woman under 30 in good health and CMV-seronegative. For the CDR3, the DNA is TGTGCCAGCAGCTTACTAGCGGGAAGCTCCTACAATGAGCAGTTCTTC. This translates into CASSLLAGSSYNEQFF. Looking up the rest from reference TRBV7-6 and TRBJ2-1 gives the full variable domain: GAGVSQSPRYKVTKRGQDVALRCDPISGHVSLYWYRQALGQGPEFLTYFNYEAQQDKSGLPNDRFSAERPEGSISTLTIQRTEQRDSAMYRCASSLLAGSSYNEQFFGPGTRLTVL.